The 12 T cell receptor beta chains presented below share a single source sample, sequenced in a study of blood T cell repertoires in COVID-19. The data were produced by immunoSEQ multiplex PCR, yet TCRdb's version contains in-frame clones alone and is incomplete. The sample has 400,000 to 450,000 clones; 85% to 90% are singletons. Sample: peripheral blood. Receptor source: a man aged 18 to 29 with COVID-19, enrolled during active disease.

V and J are TRBV5-4 and TRBJ2-3; 7 bases map to TRBD2. This CDR3 is built from 14 residues. Trimming removed 2 bases from V and 5 bases from J; junction bases left unmatched: 5. Germline V gene lookup returns CDR1 SGHNT and CDR2 YYREEE (reference sequence). CDR3 sequence (DNA): TGTGCCAGCAGCTTAAGGCGGGAGCGAGATACGCAGTATTTT. This codes for CASSLRRERDTQYF.

The rearrangement uses TRBV7-8 and TRBJ1-1; D call uncertain. Germline V CDR1 and CDR2: SGHVS, FQNEAQ. V lost 0 bases and J 1 base, leaving 6 bases between the germline ends. CDR3 length equals 14 residues. CDR3 nucleotide sequence: TGTGCCAGCAGCTTAGCGGCAGGGAACACTGAAGCTTTCTTT. It yields the protein CASSLAAGNTEAFF.

In nucleotides, the CDR3 is TGTGCCAGCAGCCCTAGCGGGGGGGCATCCGAGACCCAGTACTTC. This sequence encodes CASSPSGGASETQYF. The genes are TRBV3-1 (or the pseudogene TRBV3-2) and TRBJ2-5; TRBD2 aligns across 12 bases. This CDR3 contains 15 residues. V gave up 4 bases and J gave up 5 bases; unmatched junction bases: 5. CDR1 LGHDT and CDR2 YNNKEL come from the germline V gene (reference sequence).

The rearrangement links TRBV9 to TRBJ2-5; D might be TRBD1 (5 bases). The germline gives CDR1 SGDLS, CDR2 YYNGEE. Trimming took off 4 bases at V and 3 bases at J, with 19 bases between the two ends. The CDR3 is 16 residues long. CDR3 nucleotides: TGTGCCAGCAGCCCCCGGGTGGGCAGGGTCGAAGAGACCCAGTACTTC. Translation: CASSPRVGRVEETQYF.

The CDR3 coding sequence is TGTGCCAGCAGGACAGGGCAAGTGTACGAGCAGTACTTC. Amino acids: CASRTGQVYEQYF. The rearrangement uses TRBV2 and TRBJ2-7; 7 nucleotides line up with TRBD1. J was trimmed by 4 bases and V by 6 bases; bases with no gene match: 6. The germline gives CDR1 SNHLY, CDR2 FYNNEI. The CDR3 has 13 residues.

The gene calls are TRBV6-2 or TRBV6-3 and TRBJ2-5; TRBD2 agrees at 8 bases. V lost 2 bases, J lost 2 bases, and 4 bases stayed unmatched. The CDR3 consists of 15 residues. Germline loops: CDR1 MNHEY, CDR2 SVGEGT. The CDR3 region is CASSYTAGGQETQYF. In DNA, the CDR3 is TGTGCCAGCAGTTACACGGCGGGGGGACAAGAGACCCAGTACTTC.

The chain is built from TRBV29-1 and TRBJ2-2; tentative D call: TRBD1 (6 bases). The germline V gene has CDR1 SQVTM and CDR2 ANQGSEA. The germline V and J ends were trimmed by 7 bases and 4 bases, with 13 bases remaining between them. This CDR3 spans 13 amino acids. CDR3 protein: CSAYRVSTGELFF. CDR3 nucleotide sequence: TGCAGCGCATACAGGGTTTCCACCGGGGAGCTGTTTTTT.

V is TRBV5-6 and J is TRBJ2-1, with D perhaps TRBD1 (5 bases). CDR3 length: 13 residues. Trimming cost V 4 bases and J 3 bases, with 8 bases left between them. From germline, CDR1 is SGHDT and CDR2 YYEEEE. The CDR3 loop reads CASSAGHYNEQFF. CDR3 in DNA: TGTGCCAGCAGCGCTGGACACTACAATGAGCAGTTCTTC.

The V and J genes are TRBV27 and TRBJ2-1; 7 bases match TRBD2. Germline lookup yields CDR1 MNHEY and CDR2 SMNVEV (reference sequence). V gave up 9 bases and J gave up 2 bases; unmatched junction bases: 1. CDR3 length: 12 amino acids. The CDR3 is CASGRAYNEQFF. DNA of the CDR3: TGTGCCAGTGGGAGGGCCTACAATGAGCAGTTCTTC.

The gene calls are TRBV15 and TRBJ1-4; 8 positions agree with TRBD1. V lost 4 bases to trimming and J lost 5 bases; unmatched junction nucleotides: 6. The CDR3 covers 15 residues. From germline, CDR1 is LNHNV and CDR2 YYDKDF (reference sequence). This chain's CDR3 is CATSITDRANEKLFF. CDR3 nucleotide sequence: TGTGCCACCAGCATCACGGACAGGGCAAATGAAAAACTGTTTTTT.

This rearrangement joins TRBV11-1 to TRBJ1-2; D call uncertain. The V and J ends lost 1 base and 1 base respectively, with 4 bases between them. The CDR3 runs to 13 residues. Germline V lookup: CDR1 SGHAT, CDR2 FQDESV (reference sequence). The CDR3 nucleotides read TGTGCCAGCAGCTTAGGACATAACTATGGCTACACCTTC. Protein: CASSLGHNYGYTF. The full variable domain, its missing parts supplied by reference TRBV11-1 and TRBJ1-2, is EAEVAQSPRYKITEKSQAVAFWCDPISGHATLYWYRQILGQGPELLVQFQDESVVDDSQLPKDRFSAERLKGVDSTLKIQPAELGDSAMYLCASSLGHNYGYTFGSGTRLTVV.

The V gene is TRBV6-5, the J gene TRBJ1-2; no firm D call. CDR1 is MNHEY, CDR2 SVGAGI, per germline. This CDR3 spans 10 amino acids. Trimming pared 5 bases from V and 8 bases from J, leaving 6 bases between. The CDR3 DNA follows: TGTGCCAGCAGTATTAGCGGCTACACCTTC. This translates into CASSISGYTF.